The rows below give T cell receptor beta chains drawn from one sample of a study of blood T cell repertoires in COVID-19. Profiled with immunoSEQ multiplex PCR; TCRdb holds only in-frame clones, not every one. The sample has 300,000 to 400,000 clones, around nine tenths seen once. Sequencing was done on a sample of peripheral blood. The source is a man over 45 with active or convalescent COVID-19. The CDR3 runs from the conserved cysteine through the conserved F or W. The D gene is left open where the match is weak. Rows give clone size only sometimes, using once, few, many, or a class for an expanded clone.

-,TRBV5-8,TRBJ1-2,-,CASSLAPRGYTF,TGTGCCAGCAGCTTGGCCCCGAGGGGCTACACCTTC
-,TRBV25-1,TRBJ2-1,-,CASSRGLSFPTEQFF,TGTGCCAGCAGTAGGGGGTTGTCCTTCCCCACTGAGCAGTTCTTC
-,TRBV4-1,TRBJ1-1,TRBD1,CASSQLRTGKYTEAFF,TGCGCCAGCAGCCAGCTACGGACAGGGAAGTACACTGAAGCTTTCTTT
-,TRBV2,TRBJ1-1,TRBD1,CASFRGLMNTEAFF,TGTGCCAGTTTTAGGGGGCTCATGAACACTGAAGCTTTCTTT
-,TRBV3-1/TRBV3-2,TRBJ1-1,-,CASSQEIGGRTEAFF,TGTGCCAGCAGCCAAGAAATCGGGGGTCGGACTGAAGCTTTCTTT
-,TRBV9,TRBJ2-7,TRBD2,CASSADSGGPTYEQYF,TGTGCCAGCAGCGCCGATAGCGGGGGGCCTACCTACGAGCAGTACTTC
-,TRBV28,TRBJ2-5,-,CASSSGMETQYF,TGTGCCAGCAGTTCAGGGATGGAGACCCAGTACTTC
-,TRBV7-9,TRBJ1-2,-,CASSPLDYGYTF,TGTGCCAGCAGCCCACTAGACTATGGCTACACCTTC
-,TRBV5-1,TRBJ1-1,-,CASSYAALGRTEAFF,TGCGCCAGCAGCTACGCGGCGCTGGGGAGGACTGAAGCTTTCTTT
-,TRBV30,TRBJ1-4,-,CAWSPTWGRNEKLFF,TGTGCCTGGAGTCCGACATGGGGGCGGAATGAAAAACTGTTTTTT
-,TRBV9,TRBJ1-2,-,CASSGVHSGLWNFGYTF,TGTGCCAGCAGCGGGGTTCATTCAGGGTTGTGGAACTTTGGCTACACCTTC
few,TRBV18,TRBJ2-2,-,CASSLGQTTGELFF,TGTGCCAGCTCACTCGGACAGACTACCGGGGAGCTGTTTTTT
-,TRBV27,TRBJ1-6,-,CASSLGTLTLYNSPLHF,TGTGCCAGCAGTTTAGGAACCTTGACACTCTATAATTCACCCCTCCACTTT
-,TRBV28,TRBJ1-3,TRBD1,CASRLFRQGSGNTIYF,TGTGCCAGCAGACTTTTCCGACAGGGGAGTGGAAACACCATATATTTT
once,TRBV30,TRBJ1-3,-,CAWRGGFSGNTIYF,TGTGCCTGGAGGGGGGGTTTCTCTGGAAACACCATATATTTT
-,TRBV28,TRBJ1-2,-,CASSLHSLYGYTF,TGTGCCAGCAGTTTACACAGTCTTTATGGCTACACCTTC
-,TRBV5-1,TRBJ2-5,TRBD2,CASSSGGLAGVRETQYF,TGCGCCAGCAGCTCGGGAGGACTAGCGGGAGTTAGAGAGACCCAGTACTTC
-,TRBV7-9,TRBJ2-5,-,CASSLAGVETQYF,TGTGCCAGCAGCTTGGCCGGGGTAGAGACCCAGTACTTC
-,TRBV5-1,TRBJ1-5,TRBD1,CASKPGTGDLTSNQPQHF,TGCGCCAGCAAACCCGGGACAGGGGACCTTACGAGCAATCAGCCCCAGCATTTT
-,TRBV6-5,TRBJ2-1,-,CASTKIAREEQFF,TGTGCCAGCACCAAAATCGCGAGGGAGGAGCAGTTCTTC
-,TRBV7-9,TRBJ1-5,TRBD1,CASSLGTGINQPQHF,TGTGCCAGCAGCCTCGGGACAGGCATTAATCAGCCCCAGCATTTT
-,TRBV3-1/TRBV3-2,TRBJ2-5,-,CASSHQLARETQYF,TGTGCCAGCAGCCACCAACTAGCAAGGGAGACCCAGTACTTC
-,TRBV28,TRBJ2-7,-,CASSDDRFRGEQYF,TGTGCCAGCAGTGATGACAGGTTCCGAGGCGAGCAGTACTTC
-,TRBV4-3,TRBJ1-5,TRBD1,CASSQEDRYSNQPQHF,TGCGCCAGCAGCCAAGAGGACAGGTATAGCAATCAGCCCCAGCATTTT
-,TRBV27,TRBJ2-1,TRBD2,CASIRLAAEAIPRNEQFF,TGTGCCAGCATCAGACTAGCGGCAGAAGCCATTCCTCGCAATGAGCAGTTCTTC
-,TRBV7-2,TRBJ2-7,-,CASSLGGAGGALGEQYF,TGTGCCAGCAGCTTAGGGGGGGCAGGGGGAGCTCTTGGGGAGCAGTACTTC
-,TRBV7-9,TRBJ1-5,TRBD1,CASSPVDRDQPQHF,TGTGCCAGCAGCCCCGTGGACAGGGATCAGCCCCAGCATTTT
-,TRBV30,TRBJ2-1,TRBD2,CAWSRTSGVDNEQFF,TGTGCCTGGAGCCGGACTAGCGGGGTCGACAATGAGCAGTTCTTC
-,TRBV28,TRBJ1-5,-,CASSPTGQPQHF,TGTGCCAGCAGCCCTACCGGTCAGCCCCAGCATTTT
-,TRBV28,TRBJ1-4,-,CASTRRANEKLFF,TGTGCCAGCACCAGGCGGGCTAATGAAAAACTGTTTTTT
-,TRBV5-1,TRBJ2-5,TRBD2,CASSPGLAQETQYF,TGCGCCAGCAGCCCCGGACTAGCTCAAGAGACCCAGTACTTC
-,TRBV7-3,TRBJ1-1,-,CASSPGGVAFF,TGTGCCAGCAGTCCGGGGGGCGTAGCTTTCTTT
-,TRBV9,TRBJ2-3,-,CASSVLGGHTDTQYF,TGTGCCAGCAGCGTATTGGGCGGACACACAGATACGCAGTATTTT
-,TRBV24-1,TRBJ1-2,-,CATSDNSPRMGGYTF,TGTGCCACCAGTGATAACAGCCCTCGGATGGGCGGCTACACCTTC
-,TRBV7-6,TRBJ1-4,-,CASSNRPLASPNEKLFF,TGTGCCAGCAGCAACAGGCCTTTGGCCAGTCCTAATGAAAAACTGTTTTTT
-,TRBV14,TRBJ1-1,TRBD1,CASSQDHRGPRSEAFF,TGTGCCAGCAGCCAGGACCACAGGGGGCCCAGATCTGAAGCTTTCTTT
-,TRBV12-2,TRBJ1-1,-,CASRLVMGGTQYEGNTEAFF,TGTGCAAGTCGCTTAGTGATGGGGGGTACCCAGTACGAAGGGAACACTGAAGCTTTCTTT
-,TRBV19,TRBJ2-1,TRBD2,CASIRTGGPDEQFF,TGTGCCAGTATCAGGACGGGAGGGCCCGATGAGCAGTTCTTC
-,TRBV15,TRBJ2-2,TRBD2,CATSSPGLAYTGELFF,TGTGCCACCAGCAGTCCGGGACTAGCTTACACCGGGGAGCTGTTTTTT
-,TRBV18,TRBJ1-1,-,CASSPRSGVGNEAFF,TGTGCCAGCTCACCACGGTCAGGGGTAGGTAATGAAGCTTTCTTT
-,TRBV6-6,TRBJ1-2,TRBD1,CASSYPHATGNHGYTF,TGTGCCAGCAGTTACCCCCACGCGACAGGGAACCATGGCTACACCTTC
-,TRBV28,TRBJ1-4,TRBD1,CASSGQGSPANEKLFF,TGTGCCAGCAGTGGACAGGGGAGCCCAGCTAATGAAAAACTGTTTTTT
-,TRBV7-2,TRBJ1-4,-,CASSFQATNEKLFF,TGTGCCAGCAGCTTCCAGGCAACTAATGAAAAACTGTTTTTT
-,TRBV5-1,TRBJ1-4,-,CASSPTGHNEKLFF,TGCGCCAGCAGCCCGACAGGTCATAATGAAAAACTGTTTTTT
few,TRBV9,TRBJ1-1,TRBD1,CASSASTGPTEAFF,TGTGCCAGCAGCGCGTCGACAGGGCCCACTGAAGCTTTCTTT
once,TRBV3-1/TRBV3-2,TRBJ1-4,-,CASSQDASPRGLFF,TGTGCCAGCAGCCAAGATGCAAGCCCCAGGGGACTGTTTTTT
-,TRBV10-3,TRBJ1-2,TRBD1,CAISESGKDREGYGYTF,TGTGCCATCAGTGAGTCTGGGAAGGACAGGGAAGGGTATGGCTACACCTTC